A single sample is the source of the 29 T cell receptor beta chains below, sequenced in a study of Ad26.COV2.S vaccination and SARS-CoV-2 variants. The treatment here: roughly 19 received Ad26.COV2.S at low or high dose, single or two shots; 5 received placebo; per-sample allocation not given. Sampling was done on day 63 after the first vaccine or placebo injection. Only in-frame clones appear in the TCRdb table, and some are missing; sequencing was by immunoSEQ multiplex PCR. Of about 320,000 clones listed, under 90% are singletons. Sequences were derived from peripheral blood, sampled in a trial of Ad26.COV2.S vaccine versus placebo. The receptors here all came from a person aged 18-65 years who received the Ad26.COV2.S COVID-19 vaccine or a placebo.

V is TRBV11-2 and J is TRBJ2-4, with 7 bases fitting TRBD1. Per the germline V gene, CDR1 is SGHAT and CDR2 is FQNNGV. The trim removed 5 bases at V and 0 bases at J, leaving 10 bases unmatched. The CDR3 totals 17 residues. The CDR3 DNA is TGTGCCAGCAGCCTCCGCTGGGACAGCCTAGCCAAAAACATTCAGTACTTC. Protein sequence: CASSLRWDSLAKNIQYF.

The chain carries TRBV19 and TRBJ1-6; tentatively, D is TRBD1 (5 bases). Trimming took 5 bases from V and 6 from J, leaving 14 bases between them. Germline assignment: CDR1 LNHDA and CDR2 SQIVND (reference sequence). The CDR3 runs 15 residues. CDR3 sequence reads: CASSVGTEVNSPLHF. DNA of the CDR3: TGTGCCAGTAGTGTTGGGACCGAGGTTAATTCACCCCTCCACTTT.

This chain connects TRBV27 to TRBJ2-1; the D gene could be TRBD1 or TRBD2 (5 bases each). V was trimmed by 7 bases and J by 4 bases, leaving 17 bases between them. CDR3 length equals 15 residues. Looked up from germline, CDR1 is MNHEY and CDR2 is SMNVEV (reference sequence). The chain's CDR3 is CASKSLTGLYNEQFF. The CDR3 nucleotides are TGTGCCAGCAAATCCCTAACGGGGCTTTACAATGAGCAGTTCTTC.

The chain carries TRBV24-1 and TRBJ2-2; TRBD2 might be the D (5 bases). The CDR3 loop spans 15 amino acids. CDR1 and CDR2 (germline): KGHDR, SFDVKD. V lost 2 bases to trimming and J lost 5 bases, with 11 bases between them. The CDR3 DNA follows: TGTGCCACCAGTGATTCCCGTACTAGAACCGGGGAGCTGTTTTTT. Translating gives CATSDSRTRTGELFF.

The CDR3 protein is CASSVEGARTDTQYF. The DNA for the CDR3 is TGTGCCAGCAGCGTAGAGGGGGCGCGAACAGATACGCAGTATTTT. The chain combines TRBV9 with TRBJ2-3, with 7 bases that match TRBD1. The ends lost 0 bases at V and 3 bases at J; junction bases unmatched: 4. The CDR3 has 15 amino acids. Germline CDR1 SGDLS, CDR2 YYNGEE.

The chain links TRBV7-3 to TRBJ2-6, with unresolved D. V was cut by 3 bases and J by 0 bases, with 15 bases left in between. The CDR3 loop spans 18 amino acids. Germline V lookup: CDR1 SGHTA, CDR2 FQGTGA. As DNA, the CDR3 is TGTGCCAGCAGCTTCGGGCGGCTTTCCCCCTCTGGGGCCAACGTCCTGACTTTC. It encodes CASSFGRLSPSGANVLTF.

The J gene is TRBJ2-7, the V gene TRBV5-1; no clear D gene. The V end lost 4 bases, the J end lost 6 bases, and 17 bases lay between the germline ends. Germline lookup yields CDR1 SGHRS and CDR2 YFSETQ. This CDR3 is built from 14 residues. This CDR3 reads CASSPGPPGGEQYF. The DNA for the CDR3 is TGCGCCAGCAGCCCAGGACCTCCGGGCGGCGAGCAGTACTTC.

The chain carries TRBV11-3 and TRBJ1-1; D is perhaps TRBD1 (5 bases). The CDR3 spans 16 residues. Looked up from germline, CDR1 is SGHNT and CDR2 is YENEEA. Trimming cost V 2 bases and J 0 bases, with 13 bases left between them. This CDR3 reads CASSLRGGEMNTEAFF. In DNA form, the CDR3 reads TGTGCCAGCAGCTTACGGGGAGGGGAGATGAACACTGAAGCTTTCTTT.

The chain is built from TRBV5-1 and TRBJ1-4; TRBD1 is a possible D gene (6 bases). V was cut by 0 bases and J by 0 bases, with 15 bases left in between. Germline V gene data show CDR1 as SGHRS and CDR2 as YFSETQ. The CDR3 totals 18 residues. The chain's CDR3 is CASSLAEGDHTTNEKLFF. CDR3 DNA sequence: TGCGCCAGCAGCTTGGCCGAGGGGGATCATACAACTAATGAAAAACTGTTTTTT.

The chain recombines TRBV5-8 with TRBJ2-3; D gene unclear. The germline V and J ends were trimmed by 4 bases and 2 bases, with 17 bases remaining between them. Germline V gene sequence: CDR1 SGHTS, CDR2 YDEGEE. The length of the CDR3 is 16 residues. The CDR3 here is CASSTRIRTLTDTQYF. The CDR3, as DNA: TGTGCCAGCAGCACAAGGATCCGAACCCTCACAGATACGCAGTATTTT.

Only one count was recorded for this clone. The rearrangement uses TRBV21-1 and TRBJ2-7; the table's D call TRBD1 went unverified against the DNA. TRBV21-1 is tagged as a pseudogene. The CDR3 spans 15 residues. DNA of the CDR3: TGTGCCAGCAGCAAACGGGCAGGGATCCCCTACGAGCAGTACTTC. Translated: CASSKRAGIPYEQYF.

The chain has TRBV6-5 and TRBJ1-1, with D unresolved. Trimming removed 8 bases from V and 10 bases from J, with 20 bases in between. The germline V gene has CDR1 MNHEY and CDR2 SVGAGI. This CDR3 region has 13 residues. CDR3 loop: CASLSYQAFGAFF. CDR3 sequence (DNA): TGTGCCAGCCTTAGTTACCAAGCATTCGGAGCTTTCTTT.

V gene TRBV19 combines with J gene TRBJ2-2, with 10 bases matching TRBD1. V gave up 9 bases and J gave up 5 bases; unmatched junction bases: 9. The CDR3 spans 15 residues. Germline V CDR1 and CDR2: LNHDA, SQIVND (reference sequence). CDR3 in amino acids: CASLPGTGVTGELFF. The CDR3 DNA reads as TGTGCCAGCCTACCAGGGACAGGGGTGACCGGGGAGCTGTTTTTT.

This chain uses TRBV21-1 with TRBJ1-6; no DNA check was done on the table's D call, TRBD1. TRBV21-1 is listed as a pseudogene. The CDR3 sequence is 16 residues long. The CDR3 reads CASSTSQTGDNSPLHF. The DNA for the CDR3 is TGTGCCAGCAGCACCTCACAGACAGGAGATAATTCACCCCTCCACTTT.

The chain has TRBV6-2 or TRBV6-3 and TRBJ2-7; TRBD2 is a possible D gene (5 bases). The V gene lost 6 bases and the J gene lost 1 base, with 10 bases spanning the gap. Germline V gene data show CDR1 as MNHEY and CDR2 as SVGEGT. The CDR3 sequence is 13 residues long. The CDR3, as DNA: TGTGCCAGCAGCGCGGGTTTGTCCTACGAGCAGTACTTC. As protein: CASSAGLSYEQYF.

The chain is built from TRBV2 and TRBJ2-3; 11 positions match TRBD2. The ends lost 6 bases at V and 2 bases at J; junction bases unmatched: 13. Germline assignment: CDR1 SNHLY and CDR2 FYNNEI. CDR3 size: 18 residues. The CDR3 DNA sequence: TGTGCCAGCAGCTACCCCGGGACTAGCGGAGAAGACACAGATACGCAGTATTTT. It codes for CASSYPGTSGEDTDTQYF.

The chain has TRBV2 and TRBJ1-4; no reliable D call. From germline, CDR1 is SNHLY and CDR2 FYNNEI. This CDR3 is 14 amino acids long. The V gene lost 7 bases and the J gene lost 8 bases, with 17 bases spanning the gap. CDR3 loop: CASNLGLREEKLFF. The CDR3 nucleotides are TGTGCCAGCAATCTTGGCCTCCGGGAGGAAAAACTGTTTTTT.

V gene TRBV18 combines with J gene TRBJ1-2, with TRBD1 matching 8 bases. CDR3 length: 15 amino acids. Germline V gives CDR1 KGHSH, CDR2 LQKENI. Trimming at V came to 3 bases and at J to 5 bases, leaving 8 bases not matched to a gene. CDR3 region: CASSPSAQGAYGYTF. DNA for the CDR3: TGTGCCAGCTCACCTTCAGCCCAGGGGGCGTATGGCTACACCTTC. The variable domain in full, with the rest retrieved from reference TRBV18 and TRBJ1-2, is NAGVMQNPRHLVRRRGQEARLRCSPMKGHSHVYWYRQLPEEGLKFMVYLQKENIIDESGMPKERFSAEFPKEGPSILRIQQVVRGDSAAYFCASSPSAQGAYGYTFGSGTRLTVV.

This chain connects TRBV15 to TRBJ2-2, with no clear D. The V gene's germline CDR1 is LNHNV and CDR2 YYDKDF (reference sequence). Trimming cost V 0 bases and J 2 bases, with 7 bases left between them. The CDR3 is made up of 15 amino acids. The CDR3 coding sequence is TGTGCCACCAGCAGAGATCCCCATAACACCGGGGAGCTGTTTTTT. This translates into CATSRDPHNTGELFF.

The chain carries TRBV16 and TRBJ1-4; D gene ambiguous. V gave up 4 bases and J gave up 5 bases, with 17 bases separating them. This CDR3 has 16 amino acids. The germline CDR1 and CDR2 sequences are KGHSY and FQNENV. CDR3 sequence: CASSPLLPGLNEKLFF. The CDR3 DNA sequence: TGTGCCAGCAGCCCCCTGTTGCCGGGCTTAAATGAAAAACTGTTTTTT.

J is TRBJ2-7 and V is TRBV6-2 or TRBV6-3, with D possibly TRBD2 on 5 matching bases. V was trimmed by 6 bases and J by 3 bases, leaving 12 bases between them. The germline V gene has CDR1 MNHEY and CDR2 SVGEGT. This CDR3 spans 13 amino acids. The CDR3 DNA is TGTGCCAGCAGCCCCCGCGAGGGCTACGAGCAGTACGTC. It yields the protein CASSPREGYEQYV.

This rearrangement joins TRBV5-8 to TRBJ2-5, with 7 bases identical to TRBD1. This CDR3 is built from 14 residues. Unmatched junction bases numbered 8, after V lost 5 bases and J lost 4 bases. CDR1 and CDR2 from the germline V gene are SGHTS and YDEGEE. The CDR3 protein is CASRGRQGGETQYF. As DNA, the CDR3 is TGTGCCAGCAGGGGGAGACAGGGTGGAGAGACCCAGTACTTC.

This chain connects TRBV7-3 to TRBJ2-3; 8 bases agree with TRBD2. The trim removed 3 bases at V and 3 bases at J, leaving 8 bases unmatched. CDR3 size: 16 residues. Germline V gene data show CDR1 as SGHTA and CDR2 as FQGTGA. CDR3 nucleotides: TGTGCCAGCAGCTTTGGAGCGGGAGTCAAAACAGATACGCAGTATTTT. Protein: CASSFGAGVKTDTQYF. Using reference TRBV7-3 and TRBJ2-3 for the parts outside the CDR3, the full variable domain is GAGVSQTPSNKVTEKGKYVELRCDPISGHTALYWYRQSLGQGPEFLIYFQGTGAADDSGLPNDRFFAVRPEGSVSTLKIQRTERGDSAVYLCASSFGAGVKTDTQYFGPGTRLTVL.

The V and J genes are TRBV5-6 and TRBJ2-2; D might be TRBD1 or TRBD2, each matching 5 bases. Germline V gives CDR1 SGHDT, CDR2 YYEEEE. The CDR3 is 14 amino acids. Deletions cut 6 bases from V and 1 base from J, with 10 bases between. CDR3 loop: CASIRGRNTGELFF. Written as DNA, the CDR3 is TGTGCCAGCATACGGGGACGGAACACCGGGGAGCTGTTTTTT.

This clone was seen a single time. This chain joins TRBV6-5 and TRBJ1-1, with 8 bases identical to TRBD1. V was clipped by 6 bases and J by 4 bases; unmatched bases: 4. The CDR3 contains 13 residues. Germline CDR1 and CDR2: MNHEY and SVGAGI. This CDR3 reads CASRGTGSTEAFF. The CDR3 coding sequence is TGTGCCAGCAGGGGGACAGGCAGCACTGAAGCTTTCTTT.

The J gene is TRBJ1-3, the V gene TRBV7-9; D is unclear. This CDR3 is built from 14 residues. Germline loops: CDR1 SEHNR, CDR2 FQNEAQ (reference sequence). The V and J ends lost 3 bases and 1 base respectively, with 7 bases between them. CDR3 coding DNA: TGTGCCAGCAGCTTCGAGCAATCTGGAAACACCATATATTTT. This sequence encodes CASSFEQSGNTIYF.

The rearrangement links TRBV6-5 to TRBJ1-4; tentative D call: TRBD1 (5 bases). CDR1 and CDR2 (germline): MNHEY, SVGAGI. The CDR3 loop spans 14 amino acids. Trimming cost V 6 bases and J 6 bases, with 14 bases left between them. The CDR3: CASSRGVSDEKLFF. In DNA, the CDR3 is TGTGCCAGCAGCCGAGGGGTTTCAGATGAAAAACTGTTTTTT.

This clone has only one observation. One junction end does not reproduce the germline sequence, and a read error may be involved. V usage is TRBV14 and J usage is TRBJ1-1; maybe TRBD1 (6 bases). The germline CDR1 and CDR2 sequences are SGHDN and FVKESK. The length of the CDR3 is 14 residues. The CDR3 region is CASRQGGGPLGAFF. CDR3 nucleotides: TGTGCCAGCAGGCAAGGAGGGGGGCCCCTCGGGGCTTTCTTT.

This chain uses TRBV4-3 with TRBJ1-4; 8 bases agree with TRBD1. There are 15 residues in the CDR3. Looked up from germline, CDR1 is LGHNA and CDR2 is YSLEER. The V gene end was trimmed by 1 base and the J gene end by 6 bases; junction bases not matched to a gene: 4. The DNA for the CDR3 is TGCGCCAGCAGCCAAGCCGACAGGGGCTATGAAAAACTGTTTTTT. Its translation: CASSQADRGYEKLFF.